A single sample gave rise to the 12 T cell receptor beta chains below, sequenced in a study of cytomegalovirus exposure and HLA in healthy donors. Primers for the PCR totalled 60 Vbeta and 13 Jbeta. Generated by immunoSEQ multiplex PCR, the TCRdb table keeps only in-frame clones and is missing some. The sample includes 200,000 or so clones, approximately 84% seen only once; the top ten take around 0.21%. Sequencing was carried out using PBMCs. The receptors here all came from a girl under two years old in good health and CMV-seronegative.

V and J are TRBV7-2 and TRBJ1-2, with D perhaps TRBD1 (6 bases). The CDR3 contains 15 residues. Trimming shortened V by 5 bases and J by 4 bases, and 17 bases separated the two germline ends. Germline V gene lookup returns CDR1 SGHTA and CDR2 FQGNSA. The DNA of the CDR3 is TGTGCCAGCAGCCTTACCCCGACAGGCTCCTATGGCTACACCTTC. Translating it yields CASSLTPTGSYGYTF.

The J gene is TRBJ2-3, the V gene TRBV27; D gene ambiguous. Trimming stripped 2 bases from V and 5 bases from J, with 5 bases between. The CDR3 covers 12 residues. Germline CDR1 MNHEY, CDR2 SMNVEV (reference sequence). The CDR3 protein is CASSLIRDTQYF. The CDR3 DNA follows: TGTGCCAGCAGTTTAATCCGAGATACGCAGTATTTT.

The gene calls are TRBV6-5 and TRBJ2-7, with 7 bases identical to TRBD2. Germline-derived CDR1 and CDR2 are MNHEY and SVGAGI. The CDR3 is 14 amino acids. V was clipped by 2 bases and J by 3 bases; unmatched bases: 4. The CDR3 region is CASSYGGSNYEQYF. Written as DNA, the CDR3 is TGTGCCAGCAGTTACGGCGGGAGTAACTACGAGCAGTACTTC.

The chain links TRBV7-6 to TRBJ2-7; D is perhaps TRBD1 (5 bases). The CDR3 loop spans 15 amino acids. Germline V gene data show CDR1 as SGHVS and CDR2 as FNYEAQ. V lost 1 base, J lost 0 bases, and 10 bases lay in between. The CDR3 sequence is CASSLGSGFSYEQYF. DNA of the CDR3: TGTGCCAGCAGCTTAGGTTCAGGGTTCTCCTACGAGCAGTACTTC.

The J gene is TRBJ2-3, the V gene TRBV7-9; 10 nucleotides match TRBD2. The germline V gene has CDR1 SEHNR and CDR2 FQNEAQ (reference sequence). Losses at the gene ends were 3 bases for V and 6 bases for J; bases not matched to a gene: 9. The CDR3 runs 16 residues. CDR3 coding DNA: TGTGCCAGCAGCTTTAGAGCGGGAGGGCCCTCTGATACGCAGTATTTT. Amino acids: CASSFRAGGPSDTQYF.

V is TRBV7-8 and J is TRBJ2-1, with 7 positions matching TRBD1. V gave up 5 bases and J gave up 0 bases; unmatched junction bases: 13. This CDR3 is 18 amino acids long. The germline V gene has CDR1 SGHVS and CDR2 FQNEAQ. The DNA of the CDR3 is TGTGCCAGCAGCCGTATTCTCACCGGGACAGCCTCCTACAATGAGCAGTTCTTC. This translates into CASSRILTGTASYNEQFF.

In this sample, this clone turned up once. The chain recombines TRBV9 with TRBJ2-5; 8 positions match TRBD2. Trimming took 1 base from V and 1 from J; bases not matched to a gene: 6. CDR1 is SGDLS and CDR2 is YYNGEE in the germline V gene. The length of the CDR3 is 16 residues. The CDR3 sequence is CASSVSGRALQETQYF. CDR3 DNA sequence: TGTGCCAGCAGCGTAAGCGGGAGAGCCCTCCAAGAGACCCAGTACTTC.

The rearrangement links TRBV9 to TRBJ2-3; a weak D match, TRBD1 (6 bases). V lost 3 bases to trimming and J lost 2 bases, with 10 bases between them. The CDR3 sequence is 14 residues long. Germline-derived CDR1 and CDR2 are SGDLS and YYNGEE. The DNA for the CDR3 is TGTGCCAGCAGCGCTACAGGGACCACAGATACGCAGTATTTT. Protein: CASSATGTTDTQYF.

Of note for this clone: The same CDR3 arises from other DNA sequences in this sample as well. The chain combines TRBV9 with TRBJ2-2, with TRBD2 matching 7 bases. CDR3 size: 15 residues. Germline trimming cut 2 bases from V and 0 bases from J; bases unmatched to any gene: 1. Germline CDR1 SGDLS, CDR2 YYNGEE. The DNA for the CDR3 is TGTGCCAGCAGCGTGGGAGGGGCGAACACCGGGGAGCTGTTTTTT. It is translated as CASSVGGANTGELFF.

This clone turned up a few times. The CDR3 is CASRFQNGSEQFF. The CDR3 region has the DNA TGTGCAAGTCGCTTTCAAAACGGGAGTGAGCAGTTCTTC. The chain has TRBV12-2 and TRBJ2-1; the table calls TRBD2, which could not be checked here. TRBV12-2 is labeled a pseudogene. The CDR3 is 13 residues long.

The count of this clone is one. The CDR3 reads CASRVTSGDTGELFF. The CDR3 coding sequence is TGTGCCAGCAGGGTAACTAGCGGGGACACCGGGGAGCTGTTTTTT. The chain combines TRBV2 with TRBJ2-2, with 10 bases identical to TRBD2. Germline-derived CDR1 and CDR2 are SNHLY and FYNNEI. The V gene end was trimmed by 6 bases and the J gene end by 3 bases; junction bases not matched to a gene: 4. The CDR3 contains 15 residues.

The J gene is TRBJ1-4, the V gene TRBV28, with D possibly matching TRBD1 (6 bases). V was cut by 3 bases and J by 4 bases, with 18 bases left in between. There are 17 residues in the CDR3. Germline loops: CDR1 MDHEN, CDR2 SYDVKM. CDR3 sequence: CASSFRMGRQDNEKLFF. The CDR3 nucleotides are TGTGCCAGCAGTTTTCGTATGGGGAGACAGGATAATGAAAAACTGTTTTTT.